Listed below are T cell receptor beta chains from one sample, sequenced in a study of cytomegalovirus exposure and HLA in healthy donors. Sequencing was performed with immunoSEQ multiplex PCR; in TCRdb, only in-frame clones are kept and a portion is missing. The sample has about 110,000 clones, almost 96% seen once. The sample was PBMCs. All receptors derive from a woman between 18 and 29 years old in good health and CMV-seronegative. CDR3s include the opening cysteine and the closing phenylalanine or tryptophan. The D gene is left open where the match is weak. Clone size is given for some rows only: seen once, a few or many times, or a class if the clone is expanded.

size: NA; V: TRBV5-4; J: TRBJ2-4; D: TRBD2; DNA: TGTGCCAGCAGCACTCCAGCGGGGACCGAAAGGGAAAACATTCAGTACTTC; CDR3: CASSTPAGTERENIQYF
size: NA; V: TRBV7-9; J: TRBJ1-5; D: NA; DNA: TGTGCCAGCAGCTTCCGAGCTAATCAGCCCCAGCATTTT; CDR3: CASSFRANQPQHF
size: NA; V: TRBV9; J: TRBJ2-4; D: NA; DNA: TGTGCCAGCAGCGTAGGAGCGGCGGGGTTCAAAAACATTCAGTACTTC; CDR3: CASSVGAAGFKNIQYF
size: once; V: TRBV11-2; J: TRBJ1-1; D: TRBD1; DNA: TGTGCCAGCAGCTTAGGTGGGACAGGGGAGTTAATGAACACTGAAGCTTTCTTT; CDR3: CASSLGGTGELMNTEAFF
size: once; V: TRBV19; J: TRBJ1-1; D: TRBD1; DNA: TGTGCCAGTAGTATATTCGGACAGGGAGGGACTGAAGCTTTCTTT; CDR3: CASSIFGQGGTEAFF
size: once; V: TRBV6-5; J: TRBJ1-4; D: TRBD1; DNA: TGTGCCAGCAGTTACGCCGGAACAGGGGAGCGAAAACTGTTTTTT; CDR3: CASSYAGTGERKLFF
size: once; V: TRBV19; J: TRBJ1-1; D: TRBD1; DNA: TGTGCCAGTCTTAGGACGGACAGGCCGAACACTGAAGCTTTCTTT; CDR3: CASLRTDRPNTEAFF
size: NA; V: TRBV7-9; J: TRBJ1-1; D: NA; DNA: TGTGCCAGCAGCTTCGGGAGGAACACTGAAGCTTTCTTT; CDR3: CASSFGRNTEAFF
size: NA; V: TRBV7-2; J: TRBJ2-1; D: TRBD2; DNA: TGTGCCAGCAGCCCCCAGCGGGGGAGCTCCTACAATGAGCAGTTCTTC; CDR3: CASSPQRGSSYNEQFF
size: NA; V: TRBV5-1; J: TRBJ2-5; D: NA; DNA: TGCGCCAGCAGCTTTGAAGGGCGGGGAGAAGCGACCCAGTACTTC; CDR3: CASSFEGRGEATQYF
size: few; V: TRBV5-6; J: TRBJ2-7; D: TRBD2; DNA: TGTGCCAGCAGCTTGTCAGCGGGGGGAATTGACGAGCAGTACTTC; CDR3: CASSLSAGGIDEQYF
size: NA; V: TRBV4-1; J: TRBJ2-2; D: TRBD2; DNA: TGCGCCAGCAGCCGAACCTCGACTAGCGGCAACACCGGGGAGCTGTTTTTT; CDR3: CASSRTSTSGNTGELFF
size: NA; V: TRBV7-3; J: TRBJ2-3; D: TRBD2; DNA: TGTGCCAGCAGCTCAGGGGTCTGGAGCGGGGGGGGGACAGATACGCAGTATTTT; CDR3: CASSSGVWSGGGTDTQYF
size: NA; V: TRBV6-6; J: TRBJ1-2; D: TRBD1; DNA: TGTGCCAGCAGTTACTCGACAGGGGAAGGCTACACCTTC; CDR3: CASSYSTGEGYTF